Detailed here is one TCR beta chain. V trimming: 5 bases; J trimming: 5 bases; junction bases outside the gene matches: 5. The CDR3 consists of 12 residues. CDR1 and CDR2 from the germline V gene are SQVTM and ANQGSEA. The assay was immunoSEQ multiplex PCR, and TCRdb's table has in-frame clones only and misses some. Found here are 75,000 to 85,000 clones, 65% to 80% of them singletons; the top ten hold 25% to 30%. This sample was taken from a study of T cell responses to AZD1222 COVID-19 vaccine. This receptor was identified in an adult who received the MenACWY meningococcal vaccine as a control. The sample in question was peripheral blood, obtained 28 days after the second dose of the MenACWY control vaccine. The V and J genes are TRBV29-1 and TRBJ2-7; the match to TRBD2 covers 8 bases. The CDR3 loop is CSVRLASHEQYF. Written as DNA, the CDR3 is TGCAGCGTTAGACTAGCGAGCCACGAGCAGTACTTC.